One and the same sample provided the 5 T cell receptor beta chains below, sequenced in a study of shared clonotypes between healthy human individuals. The protocol was immunoSEQ multiplex PCR, while the TCRdb copy is restricted to in-frame clones and leaves out a portion. Of 1,500,000 or so clones listed, 95% to 97% are singletons. Sample: naive CD4+ T cells sorted from blood. Specified subset: CD45RA+ positively selected. The receptors come from a man aged 25 to 40 in good health.

The chain joins TRBV20-1 to TRBJ2-1, with D perhaps matching TRBD2 (5 bases). V was clipped by 5 bases and J by 7 bases, with 6 bases between them. Per the germline V gene, CDR1 is DFQATT and CDR2 is SNEGSKA (reference sequence). The CDR3 length is 10 residues. CDR3 DNA: TGCAGTGCTCAGCGGAATGAGCAGTTCTTC. This codes for CSAQRNEQFF.

V gene TRBV5-5 combines with J gene TRBJ1-4; D is unresolved. V lost 5 bases and J lost 0, with 8 bases in between. Germline-derived CDR1 and CDR2 are SGHKS and YYEKEE (reference sequence). CDR3 length equals 14 residues. In DNA form, the CDR3 reads TGTGCCAGCAGTGACCCTGCAACTAATGAAAAACTGTTTTTT. The encoded protein is CASSDPATNEKLFF.

V usage is TRBV18 and J usage is TRBJ2-7; possibly TRBD2 for D (5 bases). V gave up 0 bases and J gave up 5 bases, with 8 bases separating them. CDR1 KGHSH and CDR2 LQKENI come from the germline V gene. This CDR3 has 13 residues. CDR3 sequence reads: CASSPPLRDEQYF. CDR3 nucleotide sequence: TGTGCCAGCTCACCACCCTTGAGGGACGAGCAGTACTTC.

On this clone: At the DNA level, this CDR3 is encoded by other sequences in the same sample as well. This chain connects TRBV27 to TRBJ2-3; D remains ambiguous. Trimming cost V 3 bases and J 2 bases, with 6 bases left between them. Looked up from germline, CDR1 is MNHEY and CDR2 is SMNVEV (reference sequence). The CDR3 consists of 13 residues. CDR3 protein: CASSFGNTDTQYF. DNA for the CDR3: TGTGCCAGCAGTTTTGGAAACACAGATACGCAGTATTTT.

This clone was picked up one time. The chain couples TRBV27 to TRBJ1-2; 8 bases align to TRBD1. This CDR3 has 15 amino acids. Germline-derived CDR1 and CDR2 are MNHEY and SMNVEV (reference sequence). V shed 3 bases and J 8 bases; nucleotides not matched to a gene: 11. CDR3 sequence (DNA): TGTGCCAGCAGTTTCTCGGACAGGGATTTGACGGGCTACACCTTC. Translation: CASSFSDRDLTGYTF.